The clone carrying this T cell receptor (beta chain) came up a few times. Every isolated RNA sample was fully reverse transcribed, so sequencing captured expressed TCRB transcripts. Sequenced by immunoSEQ multiplex PCR; TCRdb stores in-frame clones only, minus some. The sample gives 150,000 or so clones, roughly a tenth of which show up once; 0.6% to 0.85% is in the top ten. This sample was included in a study of beta chain features in type 1 diabetes. Per germline, CDR1 LNHNV and CDR2 YYDKDF (reference sequence). The CDR3 is made up of 15 amino acids. Losses at the gene ends were 0 bases for V and 9 bases for J; bases not matched to a gene: 5.

The sequence was obtained from a man aged 18 to 30 in good health. The chain employs TRBV15 and TRBJ2-1; 10 bases agree with TRBD1. Sequencing used central memory CD4+ T cells from blood. CDR3: CATSRDGTGDGEQFF. The CDR3 coding sequence is TGTGCCACCAGCAGAGATGGGACAGGGGACGGTGAGCAGTTCTTC.